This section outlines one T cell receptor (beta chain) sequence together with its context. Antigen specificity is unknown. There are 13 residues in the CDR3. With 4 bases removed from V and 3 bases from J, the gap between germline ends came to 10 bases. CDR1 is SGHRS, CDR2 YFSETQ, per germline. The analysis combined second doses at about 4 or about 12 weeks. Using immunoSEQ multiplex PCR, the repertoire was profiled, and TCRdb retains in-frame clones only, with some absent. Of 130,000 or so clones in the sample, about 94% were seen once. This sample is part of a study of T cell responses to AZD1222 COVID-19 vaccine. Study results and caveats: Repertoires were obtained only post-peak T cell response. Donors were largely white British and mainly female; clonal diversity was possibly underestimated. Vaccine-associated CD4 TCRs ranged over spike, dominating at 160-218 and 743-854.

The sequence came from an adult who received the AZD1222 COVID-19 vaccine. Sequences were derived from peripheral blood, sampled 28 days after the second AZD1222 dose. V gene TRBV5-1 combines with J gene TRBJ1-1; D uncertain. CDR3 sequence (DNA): TGCGCCAGCAGCGCGGCTGGGGACACTGAAGCTTTCTTT. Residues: CASSAAGDTEAFF. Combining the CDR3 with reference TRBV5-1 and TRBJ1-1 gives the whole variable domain KAGVTQTPRYLIKTRGQQVTLSCSPISGHRSVSWYQQTPGQGLQFLFEYFSETQRNKGNFPGRFSGRQFSNSRSEMNVSTLELGDSALYLCASSAAGDTEAFFGQGTRLTVV.